This T cell receptor beta chain derives from a study of cytomegalovirus exposure and HLA in healthy donors. The PCR contained 60 Vbeta and 13 Jbeta primers. The table came from immunoSEQ multiplex PCR; TCRdb's copy has only in-frame clones and leaves some out. The sample shows some 93,000 clones, around a tenth of them seen only once. The study, taken as a whole, reports: The authors later found HLA-associated TCR beta chains more clonally expanded than equally common others.

Germline loops: CDR1 SGHDT, CDR2 YYEEEE. The CDR3 runs 14 residues. V lost 1 base, J lost 6 bases, and 13 bases lay in between. With respect to this clone: What it binds is unknown.

Sample: PBMCs. This clonotype was sampled from a middle-aged man in good health and CMV-seropositive. This rearrangement joins TRBV5-6 to TRBJ1-2; tentative D call: TRBD1 (6 bases). In nucleotides, the CDR3 is TGTGCCAGCAGCTTGACAGGGACGATTGATGGCTACACCTTC. Amino acid sequence: CASSLTGTIDGYTF.